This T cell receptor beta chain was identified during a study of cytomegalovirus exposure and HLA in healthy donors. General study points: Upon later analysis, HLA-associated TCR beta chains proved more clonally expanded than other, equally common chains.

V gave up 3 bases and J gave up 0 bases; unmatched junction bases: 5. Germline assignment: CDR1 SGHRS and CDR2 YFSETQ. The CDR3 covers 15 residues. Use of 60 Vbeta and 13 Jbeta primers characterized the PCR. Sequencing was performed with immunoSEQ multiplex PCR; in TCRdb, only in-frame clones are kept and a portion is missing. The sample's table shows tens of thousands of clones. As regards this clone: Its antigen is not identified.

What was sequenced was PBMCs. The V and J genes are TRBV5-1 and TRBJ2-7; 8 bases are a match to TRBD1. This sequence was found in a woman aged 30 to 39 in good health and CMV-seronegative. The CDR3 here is CASSSRTGSSYEQYF. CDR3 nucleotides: TGCGCCAGCAGCTCTCGGACAGGGAGCTCCTACGAGCAGTACTTC. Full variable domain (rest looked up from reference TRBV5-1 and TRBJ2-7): KAGVTQTPRYLIKTRGQQVTLSCSPISGHRSVSWYQQTPGQGLQFLFEYFSETQRNKGNFPGRFSGRQFSNSRSEMNVSTLELGDSALYLCASSSRTGSSYEQYFGPGTRLTVT.